At least ten counts were recorded for the clone carrying this TCR beta chain. The source material, RNA transcripts, was used to amplify TCR beta CDR3 regions. The TCR CDR3 was amplified in a first-round RT-PCR using the HTBI primer set. TCRdb itself ran the multiplex PCR reads through MiXCR, one entry per CDR3 protein. This repertoire shows roughly 660,000 distinct CDR3 sequences, 15% to 20% found once; its top ten account for 15% to 19%. The sample belongs to a study of T cells in Graves' hyperthyroidism and ophthalmopathy. With 5 bases removed from V and 0 bases from J, the gap between germline ends came to 14 bases. This CDR3 has 16 residues. The germline V gene has CDR1 MDHEN and CDR2 SYDVKM. Isolation of PBMCs was performed on 9.5 to 10 ml fresh peripheral blood.

The rearrangement links TRBV28 to TRBJ2-1; no firm D call. Input material: blood. The receptor was derived from a man between 50 and 59 years old with Graves' hyperthyroidism. The chain's CDR3 is CASSLGPTSSYNEQFF. The CDR3 DNA reads TGTGCCAGCAGTCTCGGGCCGACGAGCTCCTACAATGAGCAGTTCTTC.